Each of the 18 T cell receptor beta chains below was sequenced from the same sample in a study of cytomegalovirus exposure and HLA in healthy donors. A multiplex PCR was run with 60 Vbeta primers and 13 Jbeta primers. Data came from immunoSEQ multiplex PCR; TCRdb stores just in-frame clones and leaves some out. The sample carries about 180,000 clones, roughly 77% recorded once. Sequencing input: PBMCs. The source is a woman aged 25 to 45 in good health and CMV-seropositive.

The CDR3 DNA reads as TGCGCCAGCAGCCCACGAATAGGACAGGGGGCTACTCTCCGGGCCAACGTCCTGACTTTC. Its translation: CASSPRIGQGATLRANVLTF. V and J are TRBV4-1 and TRBJ2-6, with 11 bases matching TRBD1. There are 20 residues in the CDR3. Losses at the gene ends were 4 bases for V and 5 bases for J; bases not matched to a gene: 16. Germline V gives CDR1 MGHRA, CDR2 YSYEKL.

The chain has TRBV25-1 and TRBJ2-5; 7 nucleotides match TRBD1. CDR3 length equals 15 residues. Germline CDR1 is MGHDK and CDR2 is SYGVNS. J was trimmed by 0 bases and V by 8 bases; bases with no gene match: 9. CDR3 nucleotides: TGTGCCAGCGGTGCTTGGGGACAGAACCAAGAGACCCAGTACTTC. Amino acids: CASGAWGQNQETQYF.

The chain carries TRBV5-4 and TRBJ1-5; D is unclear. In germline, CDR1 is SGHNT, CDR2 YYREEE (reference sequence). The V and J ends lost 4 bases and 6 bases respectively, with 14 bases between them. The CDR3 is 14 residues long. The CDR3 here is CASSITPGGQPQHF. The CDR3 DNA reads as TGTGCCAGCAGCATCACACCCGGAGGTCAGCCCCAGCATTTT.

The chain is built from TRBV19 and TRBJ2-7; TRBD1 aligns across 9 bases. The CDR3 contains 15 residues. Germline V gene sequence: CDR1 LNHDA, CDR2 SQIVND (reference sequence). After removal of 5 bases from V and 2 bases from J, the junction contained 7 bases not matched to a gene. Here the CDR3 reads CASSFRDRETYEQYF. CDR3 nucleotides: TGTGCCAGTAGTTTCCGGGACAGGGAAACCTACGAGCAGTACTTC.

The CDR3 coding sequence is TGTGCCAGCAGTTACTCGATGGGGGGAGCCTACGAGCAGTACTTC. Protein product: CASSYSMGGAYEQYF. The rearrangement joins TRBV6-5 to TRBJ2-7; a possible D gene is TRBD2 (6 bases). V was shortened by 0 bases and J by 2 bases, with 11 bases between the two germline ends. This CDR3 contains 15 residues. The germline gives CDR1 MNHEY, CDR2 SVGAGI.

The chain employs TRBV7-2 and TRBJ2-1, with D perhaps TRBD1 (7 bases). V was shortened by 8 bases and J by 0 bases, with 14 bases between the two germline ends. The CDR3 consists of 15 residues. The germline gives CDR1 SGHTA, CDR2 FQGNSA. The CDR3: CASGQGGFSYNEQFF. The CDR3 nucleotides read TGTGCCAGCGGCCAGGGGGGATTCTCCTACAATGAGCAGTTCTTC.

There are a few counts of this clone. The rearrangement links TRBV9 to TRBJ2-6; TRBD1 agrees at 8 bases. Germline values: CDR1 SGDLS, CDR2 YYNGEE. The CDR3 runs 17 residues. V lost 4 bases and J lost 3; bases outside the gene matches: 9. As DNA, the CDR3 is TGTGCCAGCAGCTTGGCCGGGACAGGAGGTGGGGCCAACGTCCTGACTTTC. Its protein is CASSLAGTGGGANVLTF.

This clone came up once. The CDR3 loop is CASSYTPNTEAFF. In DNA, the CDR3 is TGTGCCAGCAGCTACACCCCCAACACTGAAGCTTTCTTT. The rearrangement uses TRBV13 and TRBJ1-1; D remains ambiguous. Germline V gene sequence: CDR1 PRHDT, CDR2 FYEKMQ (reference sequence). Trimming took off 4 bases at V and 2 bases at J, with 8 bases between the two ends. The CDR3 has 13 residues.

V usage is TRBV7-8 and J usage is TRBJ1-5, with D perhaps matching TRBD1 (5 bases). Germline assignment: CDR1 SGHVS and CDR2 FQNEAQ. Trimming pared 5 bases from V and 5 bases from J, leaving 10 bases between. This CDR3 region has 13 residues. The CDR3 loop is CASSHGADQPQHF. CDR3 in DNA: TGTGCCAGCAGCCATGGGGCAGATCAGCCCCAGCATTTT.

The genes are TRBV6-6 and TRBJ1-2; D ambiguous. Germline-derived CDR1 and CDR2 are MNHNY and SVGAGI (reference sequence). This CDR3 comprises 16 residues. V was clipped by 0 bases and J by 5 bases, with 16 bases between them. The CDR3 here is CASSYSNPGGGYGYTF. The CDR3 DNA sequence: TGTGCCAGCAGTTACTCGAACCCGGGAGGAGGGTATGGCTACACCTTC.

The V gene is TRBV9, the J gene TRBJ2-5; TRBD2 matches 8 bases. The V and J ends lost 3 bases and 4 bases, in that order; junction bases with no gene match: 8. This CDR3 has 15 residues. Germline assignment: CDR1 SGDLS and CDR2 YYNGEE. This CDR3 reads CASSASGGGAETQYF. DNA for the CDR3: TGTGCCAGCAGCGCCTCGGGGGGGGGCGCAGAGACCCAGTACTTC.

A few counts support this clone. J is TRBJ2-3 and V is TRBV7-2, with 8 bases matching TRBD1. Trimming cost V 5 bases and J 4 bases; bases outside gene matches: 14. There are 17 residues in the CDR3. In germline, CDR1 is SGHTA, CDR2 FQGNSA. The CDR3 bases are TGTGCCAGCAGCAATCGCTTACAGGGGGATAGGGCAGATACGCAGTATTTT. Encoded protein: CASSNRLQGDRADTQYF.

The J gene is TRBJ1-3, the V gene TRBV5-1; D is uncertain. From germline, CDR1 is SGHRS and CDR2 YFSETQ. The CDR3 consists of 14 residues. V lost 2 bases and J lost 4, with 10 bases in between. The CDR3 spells CASSFGERGNTIYF. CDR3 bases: TGCGCCAGCAGCTTCGGGGAGAGGGGAAACACCATATATTTT.

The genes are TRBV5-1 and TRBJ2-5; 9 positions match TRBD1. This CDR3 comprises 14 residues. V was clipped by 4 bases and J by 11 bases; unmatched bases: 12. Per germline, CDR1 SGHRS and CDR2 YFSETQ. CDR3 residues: CASSTGTGNGEQYF. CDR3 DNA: TGCGCCAGCAGCACCGGGACAGGGAATGGGGAGCAGTACTTC.

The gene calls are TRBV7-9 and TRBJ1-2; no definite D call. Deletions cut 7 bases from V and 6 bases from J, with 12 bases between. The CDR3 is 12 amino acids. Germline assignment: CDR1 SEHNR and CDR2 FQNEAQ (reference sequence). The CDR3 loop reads CASTLSGDGYTF. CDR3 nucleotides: TGTGCCAGCACCCTCTCCGGGGATGGCTACACCTTC.

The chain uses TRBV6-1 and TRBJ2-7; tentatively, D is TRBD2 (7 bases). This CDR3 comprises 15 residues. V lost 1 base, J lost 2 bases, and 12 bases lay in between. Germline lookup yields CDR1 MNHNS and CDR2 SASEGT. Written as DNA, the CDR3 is TGTGCCAGCAGTGAAGAGGTAGGGGGGGCCTACGAGCAGTACTTC. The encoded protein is CASSEEVGGAYEQYF.

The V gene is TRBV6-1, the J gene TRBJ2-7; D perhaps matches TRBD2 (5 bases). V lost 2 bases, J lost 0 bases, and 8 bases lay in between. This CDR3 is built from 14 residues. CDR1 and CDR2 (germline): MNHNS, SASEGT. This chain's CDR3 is CASSEYGISYEQYF. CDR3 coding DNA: TGTGCCAGCAGTGAATACGGGATCTCCTACGAGCAGTACTTC.

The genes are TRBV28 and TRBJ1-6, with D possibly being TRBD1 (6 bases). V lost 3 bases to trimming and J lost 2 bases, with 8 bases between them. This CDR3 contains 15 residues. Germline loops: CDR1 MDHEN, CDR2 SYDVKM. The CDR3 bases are TGTGCCAGCAGTTTCAGGGGCACCTATAATTCACCCCTCCACTTT. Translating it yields CASSFRGTYNSPLHF.